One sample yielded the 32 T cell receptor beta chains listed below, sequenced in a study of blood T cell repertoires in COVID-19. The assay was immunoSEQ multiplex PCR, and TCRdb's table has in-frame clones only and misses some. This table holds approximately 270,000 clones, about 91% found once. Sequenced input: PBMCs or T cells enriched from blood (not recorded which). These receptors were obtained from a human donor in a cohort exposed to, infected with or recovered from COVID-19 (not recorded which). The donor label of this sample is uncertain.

CDR3 bases: TGTGCCGGGAGTGACAGGGGGCTTTTAGCTTTCTTT. It encodes CAGSDRGLLAFF. The chain combines TRBV6-6 with TRBJ1-1; 10 positions match TRBD1. The CDR3 runs to 12 residues. J lost 10 bases, V lost 11 bases, and 10 bases had no gene match. Germline V gene sequence: CDR1 MNHNY, CDR2 SVGAGI (reference sequence).

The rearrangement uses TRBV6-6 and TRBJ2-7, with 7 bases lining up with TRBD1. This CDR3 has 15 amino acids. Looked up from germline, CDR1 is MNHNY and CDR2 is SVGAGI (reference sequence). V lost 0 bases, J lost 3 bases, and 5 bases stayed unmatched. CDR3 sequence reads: CASSYSGQDNYEQYF. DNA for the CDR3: TGTGCCAGCAGTTACTCCGGACAGGATAACTACGAGCAGTACTTC.

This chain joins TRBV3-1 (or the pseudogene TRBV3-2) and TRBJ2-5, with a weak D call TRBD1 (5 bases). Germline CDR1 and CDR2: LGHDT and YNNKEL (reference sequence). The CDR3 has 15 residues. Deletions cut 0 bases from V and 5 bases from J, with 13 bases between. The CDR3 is CASSQDPGRVETQYF. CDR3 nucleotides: TGTGCCAGCAGCCAAGATCCGGGCAGGGTCGAGACCCAGTACTTC.

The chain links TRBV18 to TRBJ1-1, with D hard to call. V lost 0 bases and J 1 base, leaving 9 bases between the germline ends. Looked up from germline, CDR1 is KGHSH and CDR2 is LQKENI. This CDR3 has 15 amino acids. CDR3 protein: CASSPPPGGNTEAFF. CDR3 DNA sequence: TGTGCCAGCTCACCACCGCCCGGCGGGAACACTGAAGCTTTCTTT.

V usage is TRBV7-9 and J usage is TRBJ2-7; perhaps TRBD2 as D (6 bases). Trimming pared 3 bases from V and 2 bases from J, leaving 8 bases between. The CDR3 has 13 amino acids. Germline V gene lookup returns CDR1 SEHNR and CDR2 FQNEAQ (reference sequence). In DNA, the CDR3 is TGTGCCAGCAGCTTCGGGGGTACCTACGAGCAGTACTTC. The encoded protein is CASSFGGTYEQYF.

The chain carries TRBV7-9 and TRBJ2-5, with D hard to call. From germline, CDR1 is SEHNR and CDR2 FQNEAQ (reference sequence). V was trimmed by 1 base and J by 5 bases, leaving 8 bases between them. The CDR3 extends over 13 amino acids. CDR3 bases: TGTGCCAGCAGCTTAGGTCCGCGGGAGACCCAGTACTTC. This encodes CASSLGPRETQYF. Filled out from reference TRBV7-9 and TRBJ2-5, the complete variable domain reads DTGVSQNPRHKITKRGQNVTFRCDPISEHNRLYWYRQTLGQGPEFLTYFQNEAQLEKSRLLSDRFSAERPKGSFSTLEIQRTEQGDSAMYLCASSLGPRETQYFGPGTRLLVL.

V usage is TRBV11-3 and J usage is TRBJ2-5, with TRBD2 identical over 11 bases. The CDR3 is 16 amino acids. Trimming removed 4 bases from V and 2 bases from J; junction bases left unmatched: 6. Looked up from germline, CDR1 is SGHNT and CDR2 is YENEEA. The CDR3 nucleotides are TGTGCCAGCAGCTCTCACGGGACTAGCGGTCAAGAGACCCAGTACTTC. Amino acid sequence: CASSSHGTSGQETQYF.

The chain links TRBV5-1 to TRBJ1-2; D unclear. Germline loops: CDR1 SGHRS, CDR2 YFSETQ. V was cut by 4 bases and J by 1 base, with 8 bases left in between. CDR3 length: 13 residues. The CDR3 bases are TGCGCCAGCAGCCCCGTAGATAACTATGGCTACACCTTC. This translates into CASSPVDNYGYTF. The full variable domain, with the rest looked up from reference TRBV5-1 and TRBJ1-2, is KAGVTQTPRYLIKTRGQQVTLSCSPISGHRSVSWYQQTPGQGLQFLFEYFSETQRNKGNFPGRFSGRQFSNSRSEMNVSTLELGDSALYLCASSPVDNYGYTFGSGTRLTVV.

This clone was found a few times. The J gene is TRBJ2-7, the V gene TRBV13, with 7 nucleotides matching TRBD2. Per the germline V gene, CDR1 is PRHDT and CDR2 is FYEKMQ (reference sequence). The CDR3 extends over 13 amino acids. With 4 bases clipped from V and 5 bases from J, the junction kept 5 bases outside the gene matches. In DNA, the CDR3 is TGTGCCAGCAGCTGGGAGGGGACGGACGAGCAGTACTTC. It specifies CASSWEGTDEQYF.

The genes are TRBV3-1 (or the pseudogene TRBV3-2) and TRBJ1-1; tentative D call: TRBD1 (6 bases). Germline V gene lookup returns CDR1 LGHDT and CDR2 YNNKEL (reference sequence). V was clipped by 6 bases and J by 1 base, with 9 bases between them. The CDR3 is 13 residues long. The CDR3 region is CASRNRENTEAFF. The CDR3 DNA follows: TGTGCCAGCAGGAACAGGGAGAACACTGAAGCTTTCTTT.

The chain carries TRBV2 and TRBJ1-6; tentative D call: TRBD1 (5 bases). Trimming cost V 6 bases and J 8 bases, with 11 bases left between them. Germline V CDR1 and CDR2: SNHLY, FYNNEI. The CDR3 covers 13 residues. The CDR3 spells CASRGSRDSPLHF. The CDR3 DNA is TGTGCCAGCAGAGGCAGCAGGGATTCACCCCTCCACTTT.

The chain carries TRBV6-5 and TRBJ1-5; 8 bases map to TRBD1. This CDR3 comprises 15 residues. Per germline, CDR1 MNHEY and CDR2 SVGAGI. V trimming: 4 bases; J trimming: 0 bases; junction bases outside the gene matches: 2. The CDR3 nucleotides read TGTGCCAGCAGTTTGGACAGGGTTAGCAATCAGCCCCAGCATTTT. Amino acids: CASSLDRVSNQPQHF.

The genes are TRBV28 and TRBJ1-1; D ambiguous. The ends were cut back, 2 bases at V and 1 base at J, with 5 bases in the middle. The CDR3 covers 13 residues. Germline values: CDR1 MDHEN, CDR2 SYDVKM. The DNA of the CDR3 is TGTGCCAGCAGTTTAACGGGGAACACTGAAGCTTTCTTT. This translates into CASSLTGNTEAFF.

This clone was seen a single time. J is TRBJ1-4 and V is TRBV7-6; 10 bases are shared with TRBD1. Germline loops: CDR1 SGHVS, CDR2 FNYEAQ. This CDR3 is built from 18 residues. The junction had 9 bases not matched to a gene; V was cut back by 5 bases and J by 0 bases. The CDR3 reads CASSLTGTGDTTNEKLFF. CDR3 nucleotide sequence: TGTGCCAGCAGCCTTACGGGGACAGGGGATACAACTAATGAAAAACTGTTTTTT.

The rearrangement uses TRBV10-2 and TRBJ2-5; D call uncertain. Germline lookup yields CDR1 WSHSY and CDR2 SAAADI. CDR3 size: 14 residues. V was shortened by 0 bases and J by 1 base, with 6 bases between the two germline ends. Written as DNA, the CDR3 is TGCGCCAGCAGTGAGTCGGAGATCCAAGAGACCCAGTACTTC. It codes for CASSESEIQETQYF.

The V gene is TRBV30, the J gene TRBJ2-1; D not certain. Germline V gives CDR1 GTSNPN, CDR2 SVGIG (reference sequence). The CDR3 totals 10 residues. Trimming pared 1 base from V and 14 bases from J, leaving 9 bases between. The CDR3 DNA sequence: TGTGCCTGGAGTGCGGGTGCAGAGTTCTTC. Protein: CAWSAGAEFF.

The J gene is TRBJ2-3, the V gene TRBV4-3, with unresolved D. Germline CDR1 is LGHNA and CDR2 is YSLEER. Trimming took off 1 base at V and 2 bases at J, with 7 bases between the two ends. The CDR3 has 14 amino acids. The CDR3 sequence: CASSQAPVTDTQYF. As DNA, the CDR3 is TGCGCCAGCAGCCAAGCCCCGGTCACAGATACGCAGTATTTT.

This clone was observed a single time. CDR3: CAWSSGTGGGTEAFF. The CDR3 DNA reads as TGTGCCTGGAGTTCTGGGACAGGGGGTGGCACTGAAGCTTTCTTT. V and J are TRBV30 and TRBJ1-1, with 11 bases matching TRBD1. Germline CDR1 reads GTSNPN; CDR2 reads SVGIG (reference sequence). Trimming cost V 2 bases and J 4 bases; bases outside gene matches: 6. The CDR3 extends over 15 amino acids.

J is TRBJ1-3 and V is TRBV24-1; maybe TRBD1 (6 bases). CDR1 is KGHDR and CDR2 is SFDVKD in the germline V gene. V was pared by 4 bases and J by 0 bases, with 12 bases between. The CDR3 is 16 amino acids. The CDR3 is CATSDLDSPSGNTIYF. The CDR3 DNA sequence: TGTGCCACCAGTGACCTGGACAGTCCCTCTGGAAACACCATATATTTT.

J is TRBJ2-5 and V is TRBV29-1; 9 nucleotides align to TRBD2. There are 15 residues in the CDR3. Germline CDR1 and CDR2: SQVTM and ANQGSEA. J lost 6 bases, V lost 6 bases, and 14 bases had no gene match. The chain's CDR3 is CSVAPWRGGGKTQYF. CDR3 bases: TGCAGCGTGGCCCCCTGGCGGGGGGGAGGCAAGACCCAGTACTTC.

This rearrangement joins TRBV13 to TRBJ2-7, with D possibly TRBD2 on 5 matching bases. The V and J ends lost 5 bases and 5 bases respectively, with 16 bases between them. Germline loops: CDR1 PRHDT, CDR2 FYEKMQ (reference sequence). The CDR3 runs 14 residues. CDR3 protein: CASSRNRLTHEQYF. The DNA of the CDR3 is TGTGCCAGCAGCCGCAACCGACTAACCCACGAGCAGTACTTC.

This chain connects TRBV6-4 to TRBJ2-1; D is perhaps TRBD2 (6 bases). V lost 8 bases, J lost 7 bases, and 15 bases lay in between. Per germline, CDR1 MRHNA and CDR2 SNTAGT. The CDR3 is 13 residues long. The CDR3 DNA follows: TGTGCCAGCGCCACGGGAGATCGGAATGAGCAGTTCTTC. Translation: CASATGDRNEQFF.

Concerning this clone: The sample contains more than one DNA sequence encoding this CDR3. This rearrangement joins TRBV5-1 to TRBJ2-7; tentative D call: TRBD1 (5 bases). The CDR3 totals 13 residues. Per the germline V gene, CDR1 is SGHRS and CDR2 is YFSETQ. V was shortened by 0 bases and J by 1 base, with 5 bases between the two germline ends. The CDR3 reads CASSLGQSYEQYF. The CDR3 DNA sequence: TGCGCCAGCAGCTTGGGACAGTCCTACGAGCAGTACTTC.

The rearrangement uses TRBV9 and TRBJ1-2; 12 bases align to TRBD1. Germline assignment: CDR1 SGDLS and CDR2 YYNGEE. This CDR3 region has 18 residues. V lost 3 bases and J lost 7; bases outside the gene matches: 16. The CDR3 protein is CASSGPSSTGTGGSGYTF. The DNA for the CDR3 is TGTGCCAGCAGCGGACCTAGTTCAACCGGGACAGGGGGCTCTGGCTACACCTTC.

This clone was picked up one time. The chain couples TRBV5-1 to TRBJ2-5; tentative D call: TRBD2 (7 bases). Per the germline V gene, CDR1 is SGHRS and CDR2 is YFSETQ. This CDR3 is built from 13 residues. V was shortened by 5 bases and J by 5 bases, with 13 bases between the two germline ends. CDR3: CASRTGGGETQYF. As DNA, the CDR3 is TGCGCCAGCAGAACGGGGGGCGGGGAGACCCAGTACTTC.

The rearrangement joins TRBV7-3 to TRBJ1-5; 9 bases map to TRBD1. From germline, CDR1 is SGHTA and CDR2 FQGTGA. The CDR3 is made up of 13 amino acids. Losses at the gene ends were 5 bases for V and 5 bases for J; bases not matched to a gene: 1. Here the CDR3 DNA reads TGTGCCAGCAGCCGACAGGGGGATCAGCCCCAGCATTTT. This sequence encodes CASSRQGDQPQHF.

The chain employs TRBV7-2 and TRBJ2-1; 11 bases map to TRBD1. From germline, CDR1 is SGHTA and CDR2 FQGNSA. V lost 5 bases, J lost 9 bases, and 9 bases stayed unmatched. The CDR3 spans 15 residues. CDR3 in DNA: TGTGCCAGCAGCCCCCAGGCGGGACAGGGGGGTGAGCAGTTCTTC. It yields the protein CASSPQAGQGGEQFF.

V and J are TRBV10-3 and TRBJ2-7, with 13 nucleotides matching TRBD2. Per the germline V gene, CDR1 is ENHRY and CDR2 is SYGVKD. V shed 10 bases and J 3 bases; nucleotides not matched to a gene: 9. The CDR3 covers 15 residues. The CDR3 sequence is CATERLAGGGYEQYF. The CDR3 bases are TGTGCCACCGAGAGACTAGCGGGGGGAGGCTACGAGCAGTACTTC.

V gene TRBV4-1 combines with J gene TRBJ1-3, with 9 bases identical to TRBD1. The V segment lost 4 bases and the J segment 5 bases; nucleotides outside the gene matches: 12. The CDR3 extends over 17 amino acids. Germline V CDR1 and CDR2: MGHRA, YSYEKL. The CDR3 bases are TGCGCCAGCAGCCGGGGGCGCGGGACAGGGTTTCGAAACACCATATATTTT. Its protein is CASSRGRGTGFRNTIYF.

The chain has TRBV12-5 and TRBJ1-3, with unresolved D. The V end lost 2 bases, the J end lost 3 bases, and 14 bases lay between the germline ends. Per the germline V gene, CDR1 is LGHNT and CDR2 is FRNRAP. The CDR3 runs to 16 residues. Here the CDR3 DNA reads TGTGCTAGTGGTTTGTTTGCGGGCGCGTATGGAAACACCATATATTTT. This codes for CASGLFAGAYGNTIYF.

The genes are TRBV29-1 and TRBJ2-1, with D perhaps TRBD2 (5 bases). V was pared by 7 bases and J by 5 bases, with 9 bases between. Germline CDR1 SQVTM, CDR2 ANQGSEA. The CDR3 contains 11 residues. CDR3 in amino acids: CSGLANNEQFF. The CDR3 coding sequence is TGCAGCGGGTTAGCGAACAATGAGCAGTTCTTC.

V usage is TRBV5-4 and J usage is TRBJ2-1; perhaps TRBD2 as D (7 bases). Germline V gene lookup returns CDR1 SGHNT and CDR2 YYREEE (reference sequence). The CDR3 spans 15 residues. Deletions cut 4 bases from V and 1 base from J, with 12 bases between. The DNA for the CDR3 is TGTGCCAGCAGCGGGGGGGGCGGGTCCTACAATGAGCAGTTCTTC. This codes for CASSGGGGSYNEQFF.